What follows is one T cell receptor (beta chain) and its context. Its target is not known. These data originate in a study of OX40 agonist ivuxolimab in advanced cancers. For the study at large: People who had prior anti-PD-1, anti-PD-L1 or anti-CTLA-4 therapy could take part, and roughly 44% had some. Study conclusions and caveats: Expanded clones were, on average, more numerous in CD8+ T cells than in CD4+.

The repertoire was sequenced with immunoSEQ multiplex PCR; TCRdb's copy has only in-frame clones and lacks some. The table shows 55,000 to 80,000 clones, with about 88% occurring only once. The CDR3 extends over 18 amino acids. With autoimmune disease history or systemic immunosuppression, patients were excluded. The receptor comes from an adult with an advanced solid tumor such as melanoma, head and neck, liver or kidney cancer. This sample comprised CD4+ or CD8+ T cells sorted from blood, obtained in a trial of the OX40 agonist ivuxolimab. The rearrangement links TRBV1 to TRBJ2-7; whether TRBD1, the table's D call, matches the DNA was not checked. TRBV1 corresponds to a pseudogene. The CDR3 DNA sequence: TGCACCAGCAGCCATAGAACCCGGGGACAGGGTCTATTGTTCGAGCAGTACTTC. Residues: CTSSHRTRGQGLLFEQYF.